This T cell receptor beta chain comes out of a study of T-cell reconstitution after alpha-beta-depleted transplantation in children. As it was prepared, the TCRbeta library received unique molecular identifiers. TCRdb reanalysed the PCR reads using MiXCR and keeps one entry per CDR3 protein. The repertoire holds about 610,000 distinct CDR3 sequences, over 9.5% seen once, with about 4.3% in the top ten. V was clipped by 2 bases and J by 0 bases; unmatched bases: 13. The CDR3 covers 19 residues. Looked up from germline, CDR1 is DFQATT and CDR2 is SNEGSKA (reference sequence). The sequence derives from a human donor who donated a stem cell graft to a child with acute myeloid leukemia. The J gene is TRBJ2-1, the V gene TRBV20-1, with 10 positions matching TRBD2. Sequencing was performed on PBMCs from the stem cell graft donor, taken from the stem cell graft. The CDR3 DNA reads TGCAGTGCTAGACACTATCCGGCTAGCGGGAGTAGCTCCTACAATGAGCAGTTCTTC. This translates into CSARHYPASGSSSYNEQFF.